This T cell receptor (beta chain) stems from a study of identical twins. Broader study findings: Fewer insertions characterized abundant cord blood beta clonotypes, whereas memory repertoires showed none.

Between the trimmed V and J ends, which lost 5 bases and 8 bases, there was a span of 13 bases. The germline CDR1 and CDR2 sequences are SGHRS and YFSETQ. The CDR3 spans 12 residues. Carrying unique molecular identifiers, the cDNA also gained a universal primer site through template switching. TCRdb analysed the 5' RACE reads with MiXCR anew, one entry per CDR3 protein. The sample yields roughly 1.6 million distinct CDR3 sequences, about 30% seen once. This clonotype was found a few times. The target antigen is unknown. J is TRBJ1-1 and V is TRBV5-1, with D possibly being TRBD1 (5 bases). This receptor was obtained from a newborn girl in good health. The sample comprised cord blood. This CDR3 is CASREGPFEAFF. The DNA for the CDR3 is TGCGCCAGCAGAGAGGGGCCTTTCGAAGCTTTCTTT.